This T cell receptor (beta chain) was captured by sequencing in a study of cytomegalovirus exposure and HLA in healthy donors. Study-level findings and limits: Several top significant clusters appeared, in a later analysis, to be linked to common viral pathogens. Investigators reported 150 to 200 TCR beta chains as tied to cytomegalovirus. By a later analysis, the bulk of CMV-associated TCR beta chains appeared HLA-restricted. TCR beta sequences numbering fewer than 20,000 were associated with HLA alleles at 0.05 false discovery rate in a later analysis.

V shed 6 bases, J shed 2 bases, and the junction held 6 bases outside the gene matches. Germline CDR1 MNHNS, CDR2 SASEGT. The CDR3 sequence is 14 residues long. PCR was performed using 60 Vbeta and 13 Jbeta primers. TCRdb's copy holds only in-frame clones and misses some; the assay was immunoSEQ multiplex PCR. The sample includes around 45,000 clones, around 56% of them seen just once. Concerning this clone itself: Its matching antigen is unknown.

The sequence was obtained from a man between 60 and 70 years old in good health and CMV-seronegative. The chain couples TRBV6-1 to TRBJ2-5; 7 bases line up with TRBD2. Sample: PBMCs. CDR3 DNA: TGTGCCAGCAGGGGGGGGGTGAGGCAAGAGACCCAGTACTTC. Translated: CASRGGVRQETQYF.